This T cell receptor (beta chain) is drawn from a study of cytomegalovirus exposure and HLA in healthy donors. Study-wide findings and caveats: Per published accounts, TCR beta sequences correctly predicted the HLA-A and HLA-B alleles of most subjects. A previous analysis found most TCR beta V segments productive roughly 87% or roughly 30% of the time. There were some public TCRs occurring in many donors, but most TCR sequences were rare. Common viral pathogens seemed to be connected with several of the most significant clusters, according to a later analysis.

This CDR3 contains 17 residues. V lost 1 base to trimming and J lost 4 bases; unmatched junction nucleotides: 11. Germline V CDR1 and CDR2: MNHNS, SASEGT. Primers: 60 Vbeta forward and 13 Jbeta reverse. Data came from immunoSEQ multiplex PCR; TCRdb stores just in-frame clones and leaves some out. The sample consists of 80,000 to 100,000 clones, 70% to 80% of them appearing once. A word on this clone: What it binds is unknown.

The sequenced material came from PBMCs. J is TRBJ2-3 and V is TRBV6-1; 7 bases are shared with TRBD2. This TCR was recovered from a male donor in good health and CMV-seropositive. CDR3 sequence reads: CASSEGSSGRLADTQYF. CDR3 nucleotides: TGTGCCAGCAGTGAAGGGTCTAGCGGTAGACTAGCAGATACGCAGTATTTT.